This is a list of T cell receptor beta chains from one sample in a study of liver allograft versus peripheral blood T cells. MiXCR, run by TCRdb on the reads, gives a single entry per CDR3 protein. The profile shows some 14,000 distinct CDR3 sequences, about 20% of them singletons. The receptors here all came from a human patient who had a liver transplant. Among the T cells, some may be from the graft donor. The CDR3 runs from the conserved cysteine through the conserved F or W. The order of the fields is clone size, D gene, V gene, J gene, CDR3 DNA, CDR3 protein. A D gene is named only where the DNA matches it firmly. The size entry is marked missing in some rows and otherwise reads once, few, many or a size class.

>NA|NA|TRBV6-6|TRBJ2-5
TGTGCCAGCAGTTACCCGGGACTTTTGGGGGAGACCCAGTACTTC
CASSYPGLLGETQYF
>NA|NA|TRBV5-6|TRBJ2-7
TGTGCCAGCATGCCGGGACTCTTAGACTACGAGCAGTACTTC
CASMPGLLDYEQYF
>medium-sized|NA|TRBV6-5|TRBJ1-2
TGTGCCAGCAGTTACGGTCCCCAGGAGAACTATGGCTACACCTTC
CASSYGPQENYGYTF
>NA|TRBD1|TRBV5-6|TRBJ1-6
TGTGCCAGCAGCCACCGGGACAGCTCCTATAATTCACCCCTCCACTTT
CASSHRDSSYNSPLHF
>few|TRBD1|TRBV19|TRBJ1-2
TGTGCCAGTACTAATGCGGGACAGGAGAACGGCTACACCTTC
CASTNAGQENGYTF
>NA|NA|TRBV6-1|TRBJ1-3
TGTGCCAGCAGTGAACACCTGAAGGGAAACACCATATATTTT
CASSEHLKGNTIYF
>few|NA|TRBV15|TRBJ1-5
TGTGCCACCAGCAGAGATAAGGGCGACATGCCCCAGCATTTT
CATSRDKGDMPQHF
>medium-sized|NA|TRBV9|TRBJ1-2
TGTGCCAGCAGCCCCGTGGACAGAGCCGGCTATGGCTACACCTTC
CASSPVDRAGYGYTF
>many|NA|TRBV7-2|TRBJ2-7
TGTGCCAGCAGCTTAAACGTGCTGGACGAGCAGTACTTC
CASSLNVLDEQYF
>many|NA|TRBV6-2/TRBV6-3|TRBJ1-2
TGTGCCAGCAGTTACGGAAGCGGCAGAAATGGCTACACCTTC
CASSYGSGRNGYTF
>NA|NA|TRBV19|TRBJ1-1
TGTGCCAGTAGTATATGGGGTAAAGGGGCGAGCACTGAAGCTTTCTTT
CASSIWGKGASTEAFF
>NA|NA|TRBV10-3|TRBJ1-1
TGTGCCATCAGTGAGGGCTGGGCGAACACTGAAGCTTTCTTT
CAISEGWANTEAFF
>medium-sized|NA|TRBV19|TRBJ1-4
TGTGCCAGTATGAGACAGATAAATGAAAAACTGTTTTTT
CASMRQINEKLFF
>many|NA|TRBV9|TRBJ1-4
TGTGCCAGCAGCGTAGCTCCCGGGCAGGGGGAAAAACTGTTTTTT
CASSVAPGQGEKLFF
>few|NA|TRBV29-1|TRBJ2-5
TGCAGCGTTGATGTCAACCAAGAGACCCAGTACTTC
CSVDVNQETQYF
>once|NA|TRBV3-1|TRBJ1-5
TGTGCCAGCGCCCGAACGCTAGATCAGCCCCAGCATTTT
CASARTLDQPQHF
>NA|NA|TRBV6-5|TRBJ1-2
TGTGCCAGCAGTTACCGGGAATACTATGGCTACACCTTC
CASSYREYYGYTF
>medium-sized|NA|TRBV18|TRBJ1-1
TGTGCCAGCTCACCGGGGATGAACACTGAAGCTTTCTTT
CASSPGMNTEAFF
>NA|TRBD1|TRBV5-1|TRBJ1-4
TGCGCCAGTCGGTGGACAGGGACTAATGAAAAACTGTTTTTT
CASRWTGTNEKLFF
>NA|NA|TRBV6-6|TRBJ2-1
TGTGCCAGCATTAGCAGGGTCGGTCGCTCCTACAATGAGCAGTTCTTC
CASISRVGRSYNEQFF
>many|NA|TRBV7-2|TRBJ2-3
TGTGCCAGCAGCTTCGGACCACCTACGTCCACAGATACGCAGTATTTT
CASSFGPPTSTDTQYF
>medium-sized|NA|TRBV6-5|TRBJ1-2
TGTGCCAGCAGTTCCTCCGCTGGCTATGGCTACACCTTC
CASSSSAGYGYTF
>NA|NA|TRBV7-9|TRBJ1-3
TGTGCCAGCAGCTTATCCCCCCAGCCGGGAAACACCATATATTTT
CASSLSPQPGNTIYF
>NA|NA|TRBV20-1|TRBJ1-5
TGCAGTGCTGGGACTGGGGGTAGCAATCAGCCCCAGCATTTT
CSAGTGGSNQPQHF
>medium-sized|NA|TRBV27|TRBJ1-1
TGTGCCAGCAGTTTATCGAGGGGCAAGAACACTGAAGCTTTCTTT
CASSLSRGKNTEAFF
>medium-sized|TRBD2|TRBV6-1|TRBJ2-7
TGTGCCAGCAGCTTGAACCTCCTAGCGGATGCCTACGAGCAGTACTTC
CASSLNLLADAYEQYF
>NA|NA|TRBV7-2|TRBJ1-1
TGTGCCAGCGGTACGGGGTTAGAGACTGAAGCTTTCTTT
CASGTGLETEAFF
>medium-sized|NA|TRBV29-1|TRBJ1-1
TGCAGCGTTGTAGGGGGGAACACTGAAGCTTTCTTT
CSVVGGNTEAFF
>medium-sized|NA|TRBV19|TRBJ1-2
TGTGCCAGTAGTACAGGGGCGGAAGCTAACTATGGCTACACCTTC
CASSTGAEANYGYTF
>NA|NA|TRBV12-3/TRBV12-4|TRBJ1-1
TGTGCCAGCAGTTCCGGGCCTTTTGAAGCTTTCTTT
CASSSGPFEAFF
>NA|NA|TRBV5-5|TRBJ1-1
TGTGCCAGCAGCCAACAGGGTTTGTACACTGAAGCTTTCTTT
CASSQQGLYTEAFF
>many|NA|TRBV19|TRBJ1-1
TGTGCCAGTAGTATCCCCGTCCCCAGAGTACGGGATCGCCTTGAAGCTTTCTTT
CASSIPVPRVRDRLEAFF
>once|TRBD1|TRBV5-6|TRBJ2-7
TGTGCCAGCAGATCTCCCGGGACAGGGCTAATACTATCCTACGAGCAGTACTTC
CASRSPGTGLILSYEQYF
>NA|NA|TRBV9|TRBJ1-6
TGTGCCAGCAGCGTAAGAGATAATTCACCCCTCCACTTT
CASSVRDNSPLHF
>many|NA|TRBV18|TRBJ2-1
TGTGCCAGCTCCCGCCCCAACTCGTTAGTCCACAATGAGCAGTTCTTC
CASSRPNSLVHNEQFF
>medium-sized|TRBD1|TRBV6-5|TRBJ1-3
TGTGCCAGCAGCCGGACAGGGGGATCTGGAAACACCATATATTTT
CASSRTGGSGNTIYF
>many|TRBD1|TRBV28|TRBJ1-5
TGTGCCAGCAGCCGAGACAGGGACCCATGGCCCCAGCATTTT
CASSRDRDPWPQHF
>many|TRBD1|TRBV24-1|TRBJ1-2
TGTGCCACCAGTGATCCAGGGGGATATGGCTACACCTTC
CATSDPGGYGYTF
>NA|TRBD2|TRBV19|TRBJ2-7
TGTGCCAGTCGTCCCCGTCCGGGACTAGCGGGGGTCGAGCAGTACTTC
CASRPRPGLAGVEQYF
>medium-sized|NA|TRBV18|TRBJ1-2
TGTGCCAGCTCACCCAGGGATGGGGGCTACACCTTC
CASSPRDGGYTF
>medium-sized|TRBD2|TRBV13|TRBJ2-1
TGTGCCAGCAGCTTAATTTTCGGGACTAGCGGGGGGGGTGAGCAGTTCTTC
CASSLIFGTSGGGEQFF
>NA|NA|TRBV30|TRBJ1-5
TGTGCCTGGAGTGTTCGGAGAGATCAGCCCCAGCATTTT
CAWSVRRDQPQHF
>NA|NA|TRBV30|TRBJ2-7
TGTGCCTGGAGTGTCGGAGGGGAGCAGTACTTC
CAWSVGGEQYF
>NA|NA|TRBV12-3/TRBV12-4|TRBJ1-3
TGTGCCAGCCGACCCACGGCTGGAAACACCATATATTTT
CASRPTAGNTIYF
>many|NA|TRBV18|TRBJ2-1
TGTGCCAGCTCATGGGACGTTCACAATGAGCAGTTCTTC
CASSWDVHNEQFF
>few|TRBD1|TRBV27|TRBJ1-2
TGTGCCAGCAGTTTATACGGGGACAGGGCCAGAAGTGGCTACACCTTC
CASSLYGDRARSGYTF
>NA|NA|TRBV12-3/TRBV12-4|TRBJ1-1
TGTGCCAGCAGTTTAGCCACAGCCACTGAAGCTTTCTTT
CASSLATATEAFF
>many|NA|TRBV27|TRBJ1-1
TGTGCCAGCAGTTCGGTCCGGGCAGGAGAGAACACTGAAGCTTTCTTT
CASSSVRAGENTEAFF
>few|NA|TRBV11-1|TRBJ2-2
TGTGCCAGCAGCTTAGGGGGTGCCGGGGAGCTGTTTTTT
CASSLGGAGELFF
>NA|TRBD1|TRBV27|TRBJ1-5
TGTGCCAGCAGGCTACAGGGGAGTGGCAATCAGCCCCAGCATTTT
CASRLQGSGNQPQHF
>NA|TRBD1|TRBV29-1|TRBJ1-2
TGCAGCGTGCAGGGGGCCGAGGGGTATGGCTACACCTTC
CSVQGAEGYGYTF
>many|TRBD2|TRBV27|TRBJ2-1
TGTGCCAGCAGTTTAACAGCGGGGGCCTTCAATGAGCAGTTCTTC
CASSLTAGAFNEQFF
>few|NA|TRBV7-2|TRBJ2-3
TGTGCCAGCACCTCTAGGAGGGGGCCGGATACGCAGTATTTT
CASTSRRGPDTQYF
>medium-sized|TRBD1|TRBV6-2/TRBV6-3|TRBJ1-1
TGTGCCAGCAGTAACAGGGGGCCGAGGACTGAAGCTTTCTTT
CASSNRGPRTEAFF